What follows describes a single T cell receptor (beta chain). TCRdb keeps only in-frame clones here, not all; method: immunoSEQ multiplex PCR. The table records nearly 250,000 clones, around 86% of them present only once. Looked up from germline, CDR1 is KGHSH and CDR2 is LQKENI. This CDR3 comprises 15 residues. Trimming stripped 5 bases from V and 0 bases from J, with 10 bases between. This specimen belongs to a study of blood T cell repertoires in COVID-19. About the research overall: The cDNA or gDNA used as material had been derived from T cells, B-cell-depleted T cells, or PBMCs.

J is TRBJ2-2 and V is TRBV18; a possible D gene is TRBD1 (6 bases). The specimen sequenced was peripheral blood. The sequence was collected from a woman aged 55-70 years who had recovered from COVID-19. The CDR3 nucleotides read TGTGCCAGCTCATCGGGACAAGCGAACACCGGGGAGCTGTTTTTT. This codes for CASSSGQANTGELFF.